This record looks at one T cell receptor (beta chain) sequence and its context. Its specificity is not known. Germline-derived CDR1 and CDR2 are MNHEY and SMNVEV (reference sequence). The CDR3 is made up of 13 amino acids. V shed 3 bases and J shed 3 bases, with 9 bases lying between them. These data originate in a study of cytomegalovirus exposure and HLA in healthy donors. Produced via immunoSEQ multiplex PCR; TCRdb's table is partial and in-frame only. Among 55,000 to 75,000 clones, 91% were seen once, and the ten largest hold about 3.2%. Whole-study results and caveats: Accounts indicate the classifier identified cytomegalovirus status with strong specificity and sensitivity.

The chain employs TRBV27 and TRBJ2-7; the D gene is possibly TRBD2 (5 bases). Sequencing used PBMCs. This clonotype originated in a man aged 18 to 29 in good health and CMV-seronegative. The CDR3 reads CASSLSRGYEQYF. The CDR3 region has the DNA TGTGCCAGCAGTTTGTCACGGGGCTACGAGCAGTACTTC.